The present entry profiles one T cell receptor beta chain with its context. The table lists this clonotype with many counts. There is no known antigen for this receptor. The sample holds no much larger clone one base away, and base qualities are not on file. The germline V gene gives CDR1 as SQVTM and CDR2 as ANQGSEA. The germline ends are 14 bases apart after V is trimmed by 6 bases and J by 3 bases. Including the terminal cysteine and phenylalanine, the CDR3 comprises 14 residues. The kept DNA is CDR3 alone, 42 bases in frame from the first base. This sample was included in a study of T cells after yellow fever vaccination (dated by TCRdb to between 2019 and 2020). Describing the broader study: Libraries from fractions with low cell numbers were prepared with the SMART-Seq v4 Ultra Low Input RNA kit. To follow T-cell clones before and after primary and booster YFV17D yellow fever vaccination, bulk TCR alpha and beta repertoires were sequenced over time. Two healthy male donors, one aged 18 to 29 and one aged 30 to 40 years, made up the cohort. Bulk PBMC replicates and cell subsets were isolated from blood drawn at multiple timepoints before and after both primary and secondary immunization.

The treatment or condition label corresponds to: live attenuated yellow fever vaccine strain. PBMCs were isolated from peripheral blood using a standard Ficoll-Paque protocol. Dynabeads CD4 and CD8 positive selection kits were used to isolate CD4 and CD8 T-cell fractions. TriZol was used to extract RNA from bulk PBMCs, CD4 and CD8 fractions, and dextramer-positive and dextramer-negative fractions. TCR cDNA was made using 5'RACE template switching, a step that added a universal primer site and unique molecular identifiers. Priming for cDNA synthesis came from both the TCR alpha and TCR beta constant segments. Library amplification used two PCR steps, and the second PCR step added sample barcodes and sequencing adapters. Sequencing of libraries was performed on Illumina HiSeq 2500 (2x100 bp) or NovaSeq (2x150 bp). Processing in the source paper ran as follows. Reads were demultiplexed and collapsed into UMI consensus sequences with MIGEC, and V(D)J alignment was performed with MiXCR. Vaccine-responding clonotypes were defined with edgeR using replicate PBMC samples, requiring FDR below 0.01 and a log2 fold change above 5 up to day 15. Each bulk clonotype received a CD4 or CD8 identity based on whether the sequenced CD4 or CD8 repertoire contained that clonotype at higher abundance. TCRdb passed the public sequencing reads through fastp at Q25 and MiXCR, retaining productive beta sequences. Entries that share a CDR3 protein sequence are merged under the most common genes and DNA. These V and J calls are TCRdb output, not the study's own analysis. This sample lists roughly 150,000 distinct CDR3 sequences; approximately 6.6% were detected once. More than 0.6% of the sample is taken by the ten largest.

Study-wide findings and limitations: A small share of clonotypes occurred in both CD4 and CD8 compartments, likely arising from convergent recombination. Most clones expanded after primary vaccination were re-detected after the booster (around 96% of CD4 and 80% to 90% of CD8), suggesting broad memory maintenance. Because the study included only a couple of donors, the extent to which the findings can be generalized is limited. Compared with the primary T-cell response, the secondary T-cell response was weaker but faster, peaking on day 5 rather than day 15. FACS-sorted repertoires could contain abundant contaminating clonotypes from the bulk population, so computational filtering was required.

The clonotype comes from a man aged 25 to 45 who received the YFV17D yellow fever vaccine. This sequence uses TRBV29-1 and TRBJ2-2; the D gene is perhaps TRBD1, from 6 matching bases. Sequencing used CD4+ T cells sorted from PBMCs, obtained 10 days after the yellow fever booster vaccination. The base sequence is TGCAGCGTAATGCCGGGACAAGACACCGGGGAGCTGTTTTTT. Its protein product is CSVMPGQDTGELFF.